Listed here are 29 T cell receptor beta chains from one sample, sequenced in a study of CD8+CD57+ T cells in acquired aplastic anemia. Genomic DNA, serving as template, underwent TCR beta VDJ and CDR3 profiling. TCRdb ran MiXCR on the reads and lists one entry per CDR3 protein. Of about 180,000 distinct CDR3 sequences in the sample, about 44% are singletons; the top ten hold about an eighth. Flow cytometry had shown expanded CD8+CD57+ cells in the patients chosen for sequencing. Specimen: sorted CD4+, CD8+, or CD8+CD57+ T cells (not recorded which) from PBMCs. Every receptor here comes from a human donor with aplastic anemia.

The chain uses TRBV15 and TRBJ2-7; 7 positions agree with TRBD1. Germline V gives CDR1 LNHNV, CDR2 YYDKDF (reference sequence). This CDR3 region has 14 residues. V was pared by 5 bases and J by 6 bases, with 10 bases of the junction left unmatched. The chain's CDR3 is CATSGRQGRAEQYF. CDR3 coding DNA: TGTGCCACCAGCGGGAGACAGGGTCGAGCCGAGCAGTACTTC. Based on the CDR3 plus reference TRBV15 and TRBJ2-7, the full variable domain is DAMVIQNPRYQVTQFGKPVTLSCSQTLNHNVMYWYQQKSSQAPKLLFHYYDKDFNNEADTPDNFQSRRPNTSFCFLDIRSPGLGDTAMYLCATSGRQGRAEQYFGPGTRLTVT.

J is TRBJ2-5 and V is TRBV29-1, with D perhaps matching TRBD1 or TRBD2 (6 bases each). CDR1 and CDR2 (germline): SQVTM, ANQGSEA. The CDR3 loop spans 14 amino acids. V shed 2 bases and J shed 5 bases, with 15 bases lying between them. CDR3 region: CSVERVWGAETQYF. The CDR3 coding sequence is TGCAGCGTTGAAAGGGTATGGGGGGCTGAGACCCAGTACTTC.

The V and J genes are TRBV2 and TRBJ2-7; a weak D match, TRBD1 (8 bases). Germline CDR1 reads SNHLY; CDR2 reads FYNNEI. V was pared by 7 bases and J by 0 bases, with 13 bases between. The CDR3 contains 14 residues. The CDR3 DNA sequence: TGTGCCAGCAAACAGGGGGGGGTCTCCTACGAGCAGTACTTC. Translated: CASKQGGVSYEQYF.

V is TRBV24-1 and J is TRBJ2-5; D is possibly TRBD1 or TRBD2 (6 bases each). CDR3 size: 15 residues. Germline-derived CDR1 and CDR2 are KGHDR and SFDVKD. Trimming took off 4 bases at V and 5 bases at J, with 16 bases between the two ends. CDR3 nucleotides: TGTGCCACCAGTGACCCCCGGGGGCTAGGCGAGACCCAGTACTTC. Protein product: CATSDPRGLGETQYF.

This clonotype was seen at least ten times. The chain combines TRBV2 with TRBJ2-2; TRBD2 aligns across 7 bases. The CDR3 runs to 14 residues. Germline V CDR1 and CDR2: SNHLY, FYNNEI. After removal of 10 bases from V and 6 bases from J, the junction contained 11 bases not matched to a gene. The CDR3 DNA is TGTGCCACCAGAGCGGGGCGCGCGGCCGGGGAGCTGTTTTTT. Encoded protein: CATRAGRAAGELFF.

The V gene is TRBV12-3 or TRBV12-4, the J gene TRBJ2-7; 11 nucleotides line up with TRBD2. Trimming at V came to 6 bases and at J to 2 bases, leaving 6 bases not matched to a gene. This CDR3 spans 15 amino acids. CDR3 protein: CASRSSGGKPYEQYF. CDR3 nucleotides: TGTGCCAGCAGGTCTAGCGGGGGGAAACCCTACGAGCAGTACTTC.

This clonotype turned up a few times. The chain has TRBV18 and TRBJ2-7; 7 bases are shared with TRBD1. The CDR3 length is 15 residues. V dropped 3 bases and J dropped 0; count of bases not matched to a gene: 5. The V gene's germline CDR1 is KGHSH and CDR2 LQKENI. The CDR3 region is CASSPNRGSSYEQYF. In DNA form, the CDR3 reads TGTGCCAGCTCACCCAACAGGGGAAGCTCCTACGAGCAGTACTTC. The variable domain in full, with the rest retrieved from reference TRBV18 and TRBJ2-7, is NAGVMQNPRHLVRRRGQEARLRCSPMKGHSHVYWYRQLPEEGLKFMVYLQKENIIDESGMPKERFSAEFPKEGPSILRIQQVVRGDSAAYFCASSPNRGSSYEQYFGPGTRLTVT.

This clonotype was detected only a few times. The V and J genes are TRBV18 and TRBJ1-1; D is uncertain. Trimming left V 2 bases short and J 1 base short, with 11 bases between. Looked up from germline, CDR1 is KGHSH and CDR2 is LQKENI. CDR3 length equals 15 residues. CDR3 protein: CASSPEGRRNTEAFF. The CDR3, as DNA: TGTGCCAGCTCACCAGAGGGCAGGAGGAACACTGAAGCTTTCTTT.

Regarding this clonotype: A read error is possible here, since a much larger clone lies one base away. The V call is TRBV7-9, the J call TRBJ2-2; D is unclear. This CDR3 comprises 13 residues. Germline CDR1 SEHNR, CDR2 FQNEAQ (reference sequence). The V end was cut by 5 bases, the J end by 10 bases, with 14 bases between. The CDR3: CASSQIGSEELFF. The CDR3 nucleotides read TGTGCCAGCAGCCAAATCGGATCCGAGGAGCTGTTTTTT.

The CDR3 sequence: CASSIMGDRNSPLHF. The CDR3 bases are TGTGCCAGTAGTATAATGGGGGACCGAAATTCACCCCTCCACTTT. The V call is TRBV19, the J call TRBJ1-6; TRBD1 might be the D (5 bases). Germline lookup yields CDR1 LNHDA and CDR2 SQIVND (reference sequence). V gave up 2 bases and J gave up 7 bases, with 12 bases separating them. The CDR3 consists of 15 residues.

The DNA for the CDR3 is TGTGCCAGCAGCTTAGGGCTAGCGGGGGATTCCTCCTACGAGCAGTACTTC. Its translation is CASSLGLAGDSSYEQYF. The V gene is TRBV11-1, the J gene TRBJ2-7, with 10 bases matching TRBD2. The length of the CDR3 is 17 residues. Germline V gene lookup returns CDR1 SGHAT and CDR2 FQDESV (reference sequence). The J segment lost 0 bases and the V segment lost 1 base, leaving 6 bases of the junction unmatched.

CDR3 protein: CSVVDGLHDTQYF. In DNA form, the CDR3 reads TGCAGCGTTGTTGACGGACTACACGATACGCAGTATTTT. J is TRBJ2-3 and V is TRBV29-1, with D perhaps matching TRBD2 (6 bases). Germline V gene data show CDR1 as SQVTM and CDR2 as ANQGSEA. The ends were cut back, 4 bases at V and 6 bases at J, with 14 bases in the middle. CDR3 length equals 13 residues.

V is TRBV9 and J is TRBJ2-5, with D uncertain. The CDR3 totals 12 residues. Germline lookup yields CDR1 SGDLS and CDR2 YYNGEE. V was pared by 3 bases and J by 5 bases, with 8 bases between. Here the CDR3 reads CASSAATETQYF. As DNA, the CDR3 is TGTGCCAGCAGCGCGGCCACGGAGACCCAGTACTTC.

This chain connects TRBV2 to TRBJ1-6; 7 bases match TRBD1. Trimming at V came to 5 bases and at J to 9 bases, leaving 7 bases not matched to a gene. The CDR3 is made up of 14 amino acids. Germline loops: CDR1 SNHLY, CDR2 FYNNEI. DNA of the CDR3: TGTGCCAGCAGTATCGACAGGGAGGGTTCACCCCTCCACTTT. This translates into CASSIDREGSPLHF.

This clonotype was counted between two and nine times. The V and J genes are TRBV29-1 and TRBJ2-7; TRBD1 matches 7 bases. J lost 2 bases, V lost 0 bases, and 4 bases had no gene match. The CDR3 is 14 residues long. Germline CDR1 and CDR2: SQVTM and ANQGSEA. The CDR3 protein is CSVEDQGQTYEQYF. The CDR3 nucleotides read TGCAGCGTTGAAGACCAGGGACAGACCTACGAGCAGTACTTC.

This clonotype showed up many times. The V gene is TRBV6-1, the J gene TRBJ2-7; tentatively, D is TRBD2 (5 bases). The V end lost 3 bases, the J end lost 5 bases, and 11 bases lay between the germline ends. The CDR3 sequence is 13 residues long. Germline V lookup: CDR1 MNHNS, CDR2 SASEGT. The CDR3 spells CASSDPGIHEQYF. The CDR3 DNA is TGTGCCAGCAGTGACCCGGGGATCCACGAGCAGTACTTC.

V and J are TRBV11-1 and TRBJ2-1; 14 bases match TRBD2. The CDR3 length is 17 residues. Germline loops: CDR1 SGHAT, CDR2 FQDESV (reference sequence). V was clipped by 4 bases and J by 6 bases; unmatched bases: 8. CDR3 residues: CASSSGLAGVNCNEQFF. The CDR3 coding sequence is TGTGCCAGCAGCTCGGGACTAGCGGGGGTGAACTGCAATGAGCAGTTCTTC. The full variable domain, with the rest looked up from reference TRBV11-1 and TRBJ2-1, is EAEVAQSPRYKITEKSQAVAFWCDPISGHATLYWYRQILGQGPELLVQFQDESVVDDSQLPKDRFSAERLKGVDSTLKIQPAELGDSAMYLCASSSGLAGVNCNEQFFGPGTRLTVL.

Only one count was recorded for this clonotype. The chain links TRBV19 to TRBJ2-4; D is ambiguous. The germline V and J ends were trimmed by 0 bases and 7 bases, with 7 bases remaining between them. Germline V lookup: CDR1 LNHDA, CDR2 SQIVND (reference sequence). This CDR3 has 13 amino acids. The chain's CDR3 is CASSIEPGNIQYF. In DNA, the CDR3 is TGTGCCAGTAGTATAGAACCGGGCAACATTCAGTACTTC.

This clonotype was counted many times. The V gene is TRBV20-1, the J gene TRBJ1-2; tentative D call: TRBD1 (5 bases). The V end was cut by 6 bases, the J end by 4 bases, with 12 bases between. CDR3 length: 12 amino acids. Germline assignment: CDR1 DFQATT and CDR2 SNEGSKA (reference sequence). For the CDR3, the DNA is TGCAGTGCCCCTGACAGTATCTATGGCTACACCTTC. Amino acids: CSAPDSIYGYTF.

This chain uses TRBV30 with TRBJ2-3; D not certain. Germline V gene sequence: CDR1 GTSNPN, CDR2 SVGIG (reference sequence). Deletions cut 6 bases from V and 2 bases from J, with 6 bases between. This CDR3 is 11 amino acids long. The CDR3 reads CACDATDTQYF. CDR3 sequence (DNA): TGTGCCTGTGATGCCACAGATACGCAGTATTTT.

The gene calls are TRBV11-2 and TRBJ1-2; D remains unclear. Germline CDR1 and CDR2: SGHAT and FQNNGV. The V end was cut by 1 base, the J end by 4 bases, with 13 bases between. The CDR3 extends over 15 amino acids. CDR3 sequence: CASSLVNRNGYGYTF. The CDR3 DNA is TGTGCCAGCAGCTTAGTCAACAGAAACGGCTATGGCTACACCTTC.

V is TRBV19 and J is TRBJ1-6; D remains unclear. The CDR3 extends over 14 amino acids. The V end lost 3 bases, the J end lost 10 bases, and 13 bases lay between the germline ends. Germline-derived CDR1 and CDR2 are LNHDA and SQIVND (reference sequence). The CDR3 region has the DNA TGTGCCAGTAGTATTGGGGAATGGAGGTCACCCCTCCACTTT. Its translation is CASSIGEWRSPLHF.

V usage is TRBV6-1 and J usage is TRBJ2-7; 9 bases are a match to TRBD1. This CDR3 comprises 15 residues. Per the germline V gene, CDR1 is MNHNS and CDR2 is SASEGT. V lost 6 bases, J lost 4 bases, and 10 bases stayed unmatched. The CDR3 here is CASRLGGQGRYEQYF. CDR3 nucleotides: TGTGCCAGCAGGTTGGGGGGACAGGGCCGTTACGAGCAGTACTTC.

This chain links TRBV3-1 with TRBJ1-6, with TRBD1 matching 8 bases. Germline V gives CDR1 LGHDT, CDR2 YNNKEL (reference sequence). Losses at the gene ends were 5 bases for V and 7 bases for J; bases not matched to a gene: 7. The length of the CDR3 is 15 residues. In DNA, the CDR3 is TGTGCCAGCAGCTACCAGGGGGCGAAGAATTCACCCCTCCACTTT. This sequence encodes CASSYQGAKNSPLHF.

As for this clonotype: A junction end diverges from the germline sequence, so it may reflect a read error. The chain uses TRBV5-1 and TRBJ2-1; 8 nucleotides match TRBD2. This CDR3 is built from 16 residues. Germline-derived CDR1 and CDR2 are SGHRS and YFSETQ. Here the CDR3 reads CASSLVVTSDYNEQSF. CDR3 nucleotide sequence: TGCGCCAGCAGCTTGGTAGTGACTAGCGACTACAATGAGCAGTCCTTC.

This clonotype appeared once. The chain joins TRBV20-1 to TRBJ1-1; D may be TRBD1 (5 bases). Trimming removed 0 bases from V and 5 bases from J, with 16 bases in between. Germline-derived CDR1 and CDR2 are DFQATT and SNEGSKA (reference sequence). The CDR3 contains 15 residues. The CDR3 sequence is CSARDYALGETEAFF. In DNA, the CDR3 is TGCAGTGCTAGAGATTACGCGCTAGGGGAGACTGAAGCTTTCTTT.

The gene calls are TRBV10-3 and TRBJ1-5, with a weak D call TRBD1 (5 bases). Germline values: CDR1 ENHRY, CDR2 SYGVKD. V was pared by 10 bases and J by 3 bases, with 16 bases between. The CDR3 extends over 14 amino acids. CDR3 protein: CATGGVENNQPQHF. Here the CDR3 DNA reads TGTGCCACCGGAGGGGTAGAGAACAATCAGCCCCAGCATTTT.

The chain couples TRBV4-1 to TRBJ2-7, with D possibly matching TRBD1 (5 bases). V was pared by 0 bases and J by 2 bases, with 14 bases between. Germline V gives CDR1 MGHRA, CDR2 YSYEKL. This CDR3 is 16 amino acids long. In DNA, the CDR3 is TGCGCCAGCAGCCAAGATCTGGACAAAGATCCCTACGAGCAGTACTTC. Protein: CASSQDLDKDPYEQYF.

This clonotype is deemed medium-sized (0.01 to 0.1%). This chain links TRBV28 with TRBJ2-7, with D unclear. Germline values: CDR1 MDHEN, CDR2 SYDVKM. The germline V and J ends were trimmed by 1 base and 6 bases, with 4 bases remaining between them. This CDR3 spans 11 amino acids. DNA for the CDR3: TGTGCCAGCAGTTTATCGGGCGAGCAGTACTTC. Protein: CASSLSGEQYF.